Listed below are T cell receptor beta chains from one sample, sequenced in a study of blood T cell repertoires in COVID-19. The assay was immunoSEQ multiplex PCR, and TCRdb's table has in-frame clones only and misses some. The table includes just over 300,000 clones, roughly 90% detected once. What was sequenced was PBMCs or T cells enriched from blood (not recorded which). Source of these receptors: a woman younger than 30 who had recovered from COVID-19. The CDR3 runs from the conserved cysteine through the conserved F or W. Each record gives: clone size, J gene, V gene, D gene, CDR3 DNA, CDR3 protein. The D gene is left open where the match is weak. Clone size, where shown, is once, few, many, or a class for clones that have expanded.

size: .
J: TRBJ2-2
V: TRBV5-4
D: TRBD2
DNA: TGTGCCAGCAGCTTCCCACTAGCGGGGGGCCCTAACACCGGGGAGCTGTTTTTT
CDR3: CASSFPLAGGPNTGELFF

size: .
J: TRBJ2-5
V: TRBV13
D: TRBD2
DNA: TGTGCCAGCCCCCCGGCCCCTCACAAACGGGGACTAGCATGGGAGACCCAGTACTTC
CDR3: CASPPAPHKRGLAWETQYF

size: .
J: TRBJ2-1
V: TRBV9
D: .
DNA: TGTGCCAGCAGCGTAACCCTAGCCTCTGAGCAGTTCTTC
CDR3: CASSVTLASEQFF

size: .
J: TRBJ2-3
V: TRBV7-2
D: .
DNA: TGTGCCAGCAGCTTAGGGAGCCGCACAGATACGCAGTATTTT
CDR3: CASSLGSRTDTQYF

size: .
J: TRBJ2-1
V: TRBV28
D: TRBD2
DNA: TGTGCCAGCAGTTTAAATTGGCTAGCGGTCATGGGTGAGCAGTTCTTC
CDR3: CASSLNWLAVMGEQFF

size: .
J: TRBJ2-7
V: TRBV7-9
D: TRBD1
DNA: TGTGTCCAGGGGGACAGCTACGAGCAGTACTTC
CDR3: CVQGDSYEQYF

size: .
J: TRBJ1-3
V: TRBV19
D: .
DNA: TGTGCCAGTAGTATCGGTGTGTATGCTGGAAACACCATATATTTT
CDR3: CASSIGVYAGNTIYF

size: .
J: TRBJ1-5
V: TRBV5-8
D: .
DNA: TGTGCCAGCAGCTTGGGCCAGTTGAGCAATCAGCCCCAGCATTTT
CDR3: CASSLGQLSNQPQHF

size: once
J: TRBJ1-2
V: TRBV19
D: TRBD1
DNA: TGTGCCAGTAGTTTCGGGACAGCCTCTCTATATGGCTACACCTTC
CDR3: CASSFGTASLYGYTF

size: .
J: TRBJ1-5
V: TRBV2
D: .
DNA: TGTGCCAGCAGTATCTTTGGGGGGGATAGCAATCAGCCCCAGCATTTT
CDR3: CASSIFGGDSNQPQHF

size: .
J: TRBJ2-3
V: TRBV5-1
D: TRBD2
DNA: TGCGCCAGCAGCTCCGTCCCTAGCGGGAGGTCCCATACGCAGTATTTT
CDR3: CASSSVPSGRSHTQYF

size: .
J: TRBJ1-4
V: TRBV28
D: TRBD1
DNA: TGTGCCAGCAACAGGGGTGGTGAAAAACTGTTTTTT
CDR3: CASNRGGEKLFF

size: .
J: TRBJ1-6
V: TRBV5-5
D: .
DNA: TGTGCCAGCAGCTTGGTCTTATGGGGCCCCCTTAATTCACCCCTCCACTTT
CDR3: CASSLVLWGPLNSPLHF

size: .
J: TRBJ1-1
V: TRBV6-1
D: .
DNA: TGTGCCAGCAGTGAAGACAGGGACACTGAAGCTTTCTTT
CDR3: CASSEDRDTEAFF

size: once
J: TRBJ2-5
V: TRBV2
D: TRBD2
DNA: TGTGCCAGCAGTAAACAAGCGGGGGGCCGGGAGACCCAGTACTTC
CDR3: CASSKQAGGRETQYF

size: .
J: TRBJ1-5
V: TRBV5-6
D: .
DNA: TGTGCCAGCAGCTTGTTTACAGGGCACAATCAGCCCCAGCATTTT
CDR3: CASSLFTGHNQPQHF

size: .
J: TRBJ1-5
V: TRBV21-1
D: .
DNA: TGTGCCAGCAGCAAAAGCAAGGGGGCCGATCAGCCCCAGCATTTT
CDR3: CASSKSKGADQPQHF

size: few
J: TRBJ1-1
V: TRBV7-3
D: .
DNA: TGTGCCAGCAATAAGGGAGCTTTCACTGAAGCTTTCTTT
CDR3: CASNKGAFTEAFF

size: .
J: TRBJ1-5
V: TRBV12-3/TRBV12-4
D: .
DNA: TGTGCCAGCAGGTATCTGGCTCAGCCCCAGCATTTT
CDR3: CASRYLAQPQHF

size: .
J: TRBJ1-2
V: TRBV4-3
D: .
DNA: TGCGCCAGCAGCCAAAGACTGGGACTCGGGGGGGCGGGCTATGGCTACACCTTC
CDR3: CASSQRLGLGGAGYGYTF

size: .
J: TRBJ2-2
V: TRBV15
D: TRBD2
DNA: TGTGCCACCAGTGGACTAGCGGGGGCCTCGTCGTCCGGGGAGCTGTTTTTT
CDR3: CATSGLAGASSSGELFF

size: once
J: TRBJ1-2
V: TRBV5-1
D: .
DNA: TGCGCCAGCGCGCGGGGCGGTGACTATGGCTACACCTTC
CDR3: CASARGGDYGYTF